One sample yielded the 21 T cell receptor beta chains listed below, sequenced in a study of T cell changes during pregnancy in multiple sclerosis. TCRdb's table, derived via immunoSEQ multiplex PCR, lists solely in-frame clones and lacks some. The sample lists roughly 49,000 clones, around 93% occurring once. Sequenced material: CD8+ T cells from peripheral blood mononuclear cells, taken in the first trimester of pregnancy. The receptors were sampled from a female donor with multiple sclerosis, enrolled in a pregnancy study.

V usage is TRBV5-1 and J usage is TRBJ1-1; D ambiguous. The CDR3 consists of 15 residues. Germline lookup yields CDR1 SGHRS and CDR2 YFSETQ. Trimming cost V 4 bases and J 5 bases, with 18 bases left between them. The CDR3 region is CASSGPGNPGTEAFF. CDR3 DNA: TGCGCCAGCAGCGGACCGGGGAACCCCGGGACTGAAGCTTTCTTT.

CDR3: CASSLSGTGSYEQYF. CDR3 sequence (DNA): TGTGCCAGCAGTTTATCCGGGACAGGGTCCTACGAGCAGTACTTC. The V and J genes are TRBV27 and TRBJ2-7; 9 bases are shared with TRBD1. Per the germline V gene, CDR1 is MNHEY and CDR2 is SMNVEV (reference sequence). The CDR3 loop spans 15 amino acids. The V and J ends lost 0 bases and 1 base, in that order; junction bases with no gene match: 1.

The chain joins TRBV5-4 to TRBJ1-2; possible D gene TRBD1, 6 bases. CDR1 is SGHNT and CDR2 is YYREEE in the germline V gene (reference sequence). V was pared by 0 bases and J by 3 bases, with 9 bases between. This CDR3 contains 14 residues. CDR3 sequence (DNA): TGTGCCAGCAGCTTGGTTAGACAGGACTATGGCTACACCTTC. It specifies CASSLVRQDYGYTF.

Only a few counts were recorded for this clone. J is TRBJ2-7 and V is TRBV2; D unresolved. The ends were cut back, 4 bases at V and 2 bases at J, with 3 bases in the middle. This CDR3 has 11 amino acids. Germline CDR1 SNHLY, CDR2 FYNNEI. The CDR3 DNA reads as TGTGCCAGCAGTGTAGCCTACGAGCAGTACTTC. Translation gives CASSVAYEQYF.

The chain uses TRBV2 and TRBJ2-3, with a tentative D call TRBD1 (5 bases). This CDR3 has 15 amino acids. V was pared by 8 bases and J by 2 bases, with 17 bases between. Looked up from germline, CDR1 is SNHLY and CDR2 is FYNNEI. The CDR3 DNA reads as TGTGCCAGCCCCTCGGGCAGGGTGGCCACAGATACGCAGTATTTT. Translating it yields CASPSGRVATDTQYF.

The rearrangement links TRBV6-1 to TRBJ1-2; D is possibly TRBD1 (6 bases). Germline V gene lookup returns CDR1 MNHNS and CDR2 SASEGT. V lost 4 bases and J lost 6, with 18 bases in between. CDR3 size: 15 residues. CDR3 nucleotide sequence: TGTGCCAGCAGTGTAAAGACCCGGGACATCGATGGCTACACCTTC. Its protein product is CASSVKTRDIDGYTF.

Written as DNA, the CDR3 is TGTGCCAGCAGCGCCGGGACACAGCGGGGGAAGACCCAGTACTTC. As protein: CASSAGTQRGKTQYF. The chain is built from TRBV11-2 and TRBJ2-5; 8 nucleotides align to TRBD2. Germline CDR1 is SGHAT and CDR2 is FQNNGV. V shed 5 bases, J shed 6 bases, and the junction held 11 bases outside the gene matches. This CDR3 has 15 residues. The variable domain in full, with the rest retrieved from reference TRBV11-2 and TRBJ2-5, is EAGVAQSPRYKIIEKRQSVAFWCNPISGHATLYWYQQILGQGPKLLIQFQNNGVVDDSQLPKDRFSAERLKGVDSTLKIQPAKLEDSAVYLCASSAGTQRGKTQYFGPGTRLLVL.

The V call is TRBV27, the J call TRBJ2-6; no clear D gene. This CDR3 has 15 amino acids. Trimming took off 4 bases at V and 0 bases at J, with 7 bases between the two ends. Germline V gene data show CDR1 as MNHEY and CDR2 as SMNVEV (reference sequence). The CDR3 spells CASSSVLSGANVLTF. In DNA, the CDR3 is TGTGCCAGCAGTTCAGTTCTCTCTGGGGCCAACGTCCTGACTTTC.

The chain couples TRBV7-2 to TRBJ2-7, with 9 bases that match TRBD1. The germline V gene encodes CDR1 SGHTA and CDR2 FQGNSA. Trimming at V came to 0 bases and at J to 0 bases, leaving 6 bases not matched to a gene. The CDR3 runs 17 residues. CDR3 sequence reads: CASSLALETGGSYEQYF. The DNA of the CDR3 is TGTGCCAGCAGCTTAGCGTTGGAGACAGGGGGCTCCTACGAGCAGTACTTC.

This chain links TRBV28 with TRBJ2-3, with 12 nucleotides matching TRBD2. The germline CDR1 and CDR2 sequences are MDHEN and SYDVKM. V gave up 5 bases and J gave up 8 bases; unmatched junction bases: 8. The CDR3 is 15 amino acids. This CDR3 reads CASSKPGLAGSTQYF. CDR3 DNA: TGTGCCAGCAGTAAACCGGGACTAGCGGGTTCTACGCAGTATTTT.

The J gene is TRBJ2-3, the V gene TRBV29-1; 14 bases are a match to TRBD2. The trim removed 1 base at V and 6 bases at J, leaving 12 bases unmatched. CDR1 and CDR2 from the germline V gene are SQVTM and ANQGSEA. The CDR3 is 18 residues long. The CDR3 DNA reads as TGCAGCGTTGAAGGACTAGCGGGAGGGATGTTCGAGGGGGATACGCAGTATTTT. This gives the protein CSVEGLAGGMFEGDTQYF.

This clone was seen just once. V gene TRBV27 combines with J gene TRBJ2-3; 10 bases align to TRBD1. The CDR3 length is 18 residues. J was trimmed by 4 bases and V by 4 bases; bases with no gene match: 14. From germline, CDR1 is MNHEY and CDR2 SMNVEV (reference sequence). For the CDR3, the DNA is TGTGCCAGCAGTTCTCTGAGAACCGGGACAGGGGCATCAGATACGCAGTATTTT. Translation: CASSSLRTGTGASDTQYF.

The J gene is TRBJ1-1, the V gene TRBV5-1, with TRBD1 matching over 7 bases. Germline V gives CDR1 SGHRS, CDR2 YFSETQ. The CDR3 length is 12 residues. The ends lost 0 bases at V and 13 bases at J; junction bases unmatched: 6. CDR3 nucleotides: TGCGCCAGCAGCTTGGAAGGAGGGGGCGGTTTCTTT. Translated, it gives CASSLEGGGGFF.

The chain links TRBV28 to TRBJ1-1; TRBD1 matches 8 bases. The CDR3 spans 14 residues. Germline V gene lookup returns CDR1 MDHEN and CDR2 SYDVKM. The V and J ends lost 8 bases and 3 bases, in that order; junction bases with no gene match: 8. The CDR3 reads CASLRTGRDTEAFF. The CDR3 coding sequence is TGTGCCAGCCTGCGGACAGGGCGCGACACTGAAGCTTTCTTT.

The CDR3, as DNA: TGTGCCAGTAGTCCTGGACTAGCGGGCTACCAAGAGACCCAGTACTTC. Encoded protein: CASSPGLAGYQETQYF. The rearrangement joins TRBV19 to TRBJ2-5; 11 positions agree with TRBD2. From germline, CDR1 is LNHDA and CDR2 SQIVND (reference sequence). J lost 0 bases, V lost 5 bases, and 5 bases had no gene match. This CDR3 is built from 16 residues.

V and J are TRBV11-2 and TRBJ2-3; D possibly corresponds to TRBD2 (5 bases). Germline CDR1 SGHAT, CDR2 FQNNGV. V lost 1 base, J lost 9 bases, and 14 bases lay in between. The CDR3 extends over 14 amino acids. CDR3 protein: CASSLVRPTGTQYF. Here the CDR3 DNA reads TGTGCCAGCAGCTTAGTTCGGCCAACGGGGACGCAGTATTTT.

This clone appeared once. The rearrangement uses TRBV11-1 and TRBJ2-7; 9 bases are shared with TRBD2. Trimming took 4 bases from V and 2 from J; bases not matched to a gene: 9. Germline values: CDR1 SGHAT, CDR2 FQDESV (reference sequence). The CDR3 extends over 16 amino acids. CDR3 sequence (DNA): TGTGCCAGCAGCTCCCCCCGCGCGGGAGGGACCTACGAGCAGTACTTC. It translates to CASSSPRAGGTYEQYF.

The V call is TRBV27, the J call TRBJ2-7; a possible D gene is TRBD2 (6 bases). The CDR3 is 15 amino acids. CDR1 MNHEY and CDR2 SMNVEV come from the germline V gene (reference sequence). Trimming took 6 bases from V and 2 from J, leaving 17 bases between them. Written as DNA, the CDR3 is TGTGCCAGCAGCCCCGCGGGACCGCCCCCCTACGAGCAGTACTTC. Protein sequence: CASSPAGPPPYEQYF.

The CDR3 loop reads CASRTGQGQNEKLFF. CDR3 coding DNA: TGTGCCAGCAGAACGGGGCAGGGGCAGAATGAAAAACTGTTTTTT. This chain connects TRBV27 to TRBJ1-4; perhaps TRBD1 as D (6 bases). The germline V gene encodes CDR1 MNHEY and CDR2 SMNVEV (reference sequence). The CDR3 loop spans 15 amino acids. Trimming stripped 6 bases from V and 5 bases from J, with 16 bases between.

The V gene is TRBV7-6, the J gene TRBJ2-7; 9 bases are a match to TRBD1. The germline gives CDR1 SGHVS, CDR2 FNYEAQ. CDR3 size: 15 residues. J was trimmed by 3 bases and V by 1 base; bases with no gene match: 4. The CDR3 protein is CASSLEGTGNYEQYF. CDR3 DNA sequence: TGTGCCAGCAGCTTAGAGGGGACAGGGAACTACGAGCAGTACTTC.

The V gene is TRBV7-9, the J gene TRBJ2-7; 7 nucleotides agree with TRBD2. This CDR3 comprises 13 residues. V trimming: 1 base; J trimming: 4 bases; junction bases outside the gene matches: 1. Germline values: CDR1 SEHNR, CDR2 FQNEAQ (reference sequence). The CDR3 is CASSLVGGYEQYF. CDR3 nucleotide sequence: TGTGCCAGCAGCTTAGTCGGGGGGTACGAGCAGTACTTC.